This TCR beta chain is drawn from a study of beta chain features in type 1 diabetes. Every isolated RNA sample was fully reverse transcribed, so sequencing captured expressed TCRB transcripts. This table comes from immunoSEQ multiplex PCR, and its TCRdb copy is limited to in-frame clones, with some not included. Among some 240,000 clones listed, 16% were seen once. The germline V gene encodes CDR1 SGHDN and CDR2 FVKESK. Trimming pared 2 bases from V and 7 bases from J, leaving 14 bases between. The CDR3 contains 14 residues. Study-level results: A greater similarity of naive, central memory and Treg TCRB repertoires was seen among patients than among healthy donors. In all four CD4+ subsets, TCRB CDR3 length was significantly, moderately reduced in type 1 diabetes.

This clone has just a few counts. As yet, its antigen is unknown. The clonotype originates from a man aged 30 to 39 with type 1 diabetes. The chain is built from TRBV14 and TRBJ1-2; TRBD1 is a possible D gene (5 bases). The sequencing input was naive CD4+ T cells from blood. Written as DNA, the CDR3 is TGTGCCAGCAGCCAACTAGCAGGGTATGGTGGCTACACCTTC. It codes for CASSQLAGYGGYTF.